Each of the 31 T cell receptor beta chains below was sequenced from the same sample in a study of cytomegalovirus exposure and HLA in healthy donors. Primers: 60 Vbeta forward and 13 Jbeta reverse. Produced via immunoSEQ multiplex PCR; TCRdb's table is partial and in-frame only. The repertoire includes about 140,000 clones, roughly 78% of them detected once, and over 2% sits in the top ten. Sequenced: PBMCs. These TCRs come from a young man in good health and CMV-seronegative.

This sequence joins TRBV15 and TRBJ1-5; 8 bases line up with TRBD1. Germline lookup yields CDR1 LNHNV and CDR2 YYDKDF (reference sequence). The CDR3 loop spans 16 amino acids. Trimming cost V 0 bases and J 2 bases; bases outside gene matches: 3. The CDR3 DNA sequence: TGTGCCACCAGCAGAGAAATGACAGGGGGCAATCAGCCCCAGCATTTT. Protein sequence: CATSREMTGGNQPQHF.

The V gene is TRBV5-4, the J gene TRBJ2-1; weak D call: TRBD2 (5 bases). Trimming left V 5 bases short and J 0 bases short, with 12 bases between. Per the germline V gene, CDR1 is SGHNT and CDR2 is YYREEE (reference sequence). The CDR3 spans 15 residues. CDR3 in DNA: TGTGCCAGCAGTGAAGCGGTGAGCTCCTACAATGAGCAGTTCTTC. Residues: CASSEAVSSYNEQFF. The full variable domain, its missing parts supplied by reference TRBV5-4 and TRBJ2-1, is ETGVTQSPTHLIKTRGQQVTLRCSSQSGHNTVSWYQQALGQGPQFIFQYYREEENGRGNFPPRFSGLQFPNYSSELNVNALELDDSALYLCASSEAVSSYNEQFFGPGTRLTVL.

The chain has TRBV5-1 and TRBJ2-3, with 9 bases identical to TRBD2. Germline lookup yields CDR1 SGHRS and CDR2 YFSETQ. V dropped 7 bases and J dropped 0; count of bases not matched to a gene: 6. The CDR3 consists of 15 residues. In DNA form, the CDR3 reads TGCGCCAGCTTACAGCGGGGGGCTAGCACAGATACGCAGTATTTT. This translates into CASLQRGASTDTQYF. Using reference TRBV5-1 and TRBJ2-3 for the parts outside the CDR3, the full variable domain is KAGVTQTPRYLIKTRGQQVTLSCSPISGHRSVSWYQQTPGQGLQFLFEYFSETQRNKGNFPGRFSGRQFSNSRSEMNVSTLELGDSALYLCASLQRGASTDTQYFGPGTRLTVL.

V usage is TRBV5-6 and J usage is TRBJ2-3, with a weak D call TRBD1 (6 bases). The CDR3 length is 16 residues. CDR1 is SGHDT, CDR2 YYEEEE, per germline. Trimming pared 0 bases from V and 0 bases from J, leaving 11 bases between. Written as DNA, the CDR3 is TGTGCCAGCAGCTTGGACAGGGTGGCAAGCACAGATACGCAGTATTTT. Protein sequence: CASSLDRVASTDTQYF.

V usage is TRBV19 and J usage is TRBJ2-5, with TRBD1 as a possible D gene (5 bases). The CDR3 covers 14 residues. Trimming took 2 bases from V and 4 from J, leaving 11 bases between them. Germline CDR1 and CDR2: LNHDA and SQIVND (reference sequence). The CDR3 sequence: CASSISRVSETQYF. The CDR3 DNA reads TGTGCCAGTAGTATATCCAGGGTGTCAGAGACCCAGTACTTC. The full variable domain, with the rest looked up from reference TRBV19 and TRBJ2-5, is DGGITQSPKYLFRKEGQNVTLSCEQNLNHDAMYWYRQDPGQGLRLIYYSQIVNDFQKGDIAEGYSVSREKKESFPLTVTSAQKNPTAFYLCASSISRVSETQYFGPGTRLLVL.

The V and J genes are TRBV5-4 and TRBJ2-3; D is unclear. The CDR3 extends over 16 amino acids. V was cut by 0 bases and J by 2 bases, with 13 bases left in between. Germline V gene data show CDR1 as SGHNT and CDR2 as YYREEE (reference sequence). The CDR3 DNA reads TGTGCCAGCAGCTTGGATTTTACGGTTGACACAGATACGCAGTATTTT. It specifies CASSLDFTVDTDTQYF.

In the case of this clone: A junction boundary mismatches the germline segment, possibly from a read error. The CDR3 loop is CSSSLGETGGPSYEQYF. Here the CDR3 DNA reads TGTTCCAGCAGCTTAGGCGAAACAGGGGGCCCATCCTACGAGCAGTACTTC. The chain uses TRBV7-9 and TRBJ2-7, with 9 bases aligning to TRBD1. Germline V gives CDR1 SEHNR, CDR2 FQNEAQ (reference sequence). This CDR3 region has 17 residues.

Comment on this clone: An end of the junction does not agree with germline; a read error may underlie this. The CDR3 bases are TGTGCCAGCACCCTCCGGGGGGGGTATAGCAATCAGCCCCAGAATTTT. Its translation is CASTLRGGYSNQPQNF. This chain joins TRBV27 and TRBJ1-5, with D possibly matching TRBD1 (5 bases). The germline CDR1 and CDR2 sequences are MNHEY and SMNVEV (reference sequence). There are 16 residues in the CDR3.

The chain uses TRBV4-1 and TRBJ2-2, with 11 bases aligning to TRBD2. Germline CDR1 is MGHRA and CDR2 is YSYEKL. The CDR3 runs to 16 residues. V shed 1 base, J shed 3 bases, and the junction held 1 base outside the gene matches. CDR3 nucleotides: TGCGCCAGCAGCCAAGGGGGACTAGCGGACACCGGGGAGCTGTTTTTT. Protein: CASSQGGLADTGELFF.

This chain connects TRBV29-1 to TRBJ2-1, with D possibly being TRBD2 (6 bases). Germline assignment: CDR1 SQVTM and CDR2 ANQGSEA. The CDR3 consists of 15 residues. The ends were cut back, 1 base at V and 4 bases at J, with 14 bases in the middle. CDR3 in DNA: TGCAGCGTTGAAGTGGTTCTAGCGCCTTACAATGAGCAGTTCTTC. It specifies CSVEVVLAPYNEQFF.

The rearrangement links TRBV10-3 to TRBJ2-7; D is perhaps TRBD1 (7 bases). CDR3 length: 14 residues. The V gene's germline CDR1 is ENHRY and CDR2 SYGVKD. V was pared by 8 bases and J by 4 bases, with 18 bases between. In DNA, the CDR3 is TGTGCCATCGGGGGGACAGCAGGAGGATACGAGCAGTACTTC. This gives the protein CAIGGTAGGYEQYF.

The V call is TRBV28, the J call TRBJ1-3; 9 positions agree with TRBD1. Germline trimming cut 5 bases from V and 8 bases from J; bases unmatched to any gene: 7. The CDR3 runs 14 residues. Per germline, CDR1 MDHEN and CDR2 SYDVKM. The CDR3 DNA follows: TGTGCCAGCAGTCCGGGACAGGGTGGTTACACCATATATTTT. Amino acids: CASSPGQGGYTIYF.

This chain connects TRBV5-1 to TRBJ2-2; a weak D match, TRBD1 (6 bases). Germline CDR1 is SGHRS and CDR2 is YFSETQ. The CDR3 is made up of 15 amino acids. Between the trimmed V and J ends, which lost 3 bases and 6 bases, there was a span of 15 bases. CDR3 loop: CASSWRGGDAGELFF. The CDR3 region has the DNA TGCGCCAGCAGCTGGAGAGGGGGAGACGCCGGGGAGCTGTTTTTT.

Comments on this clone: One junction end disagrees with the germline gene, perhaps due to a read error. The chain uses TRBV28 and TRBJ1-5; tentatively, D is TRBD1 (6 bases). Germline CDR1 and CDR2: MDHEN and SYDVKM. The CDR3 loop spans 14 amino acids. The CDR3 loop is CATHLDRSGQPQNF. The CDR3 DNA reads as TGTGCCACCCACCTGGACCGAAGTGGACAGCCCCAGAATTTT.

The chain joins TRBV27 to TRBJ2-3, with D possibly TRBD2 on 5 matching bases. The CDR3 is made up of 13 amino acids. Germline CDR1 is MNHEY and CDR2 is SMNVEV (reference sequence). Trimming removed 0 bases from V and 4 bases from J, with 5 bases in between. The CDR3 DNA sequence: TGTGCCAGCAGTTTATCGAGGGCAGATACGCAGTATTTT. This translates into CASSLSRADTQYF.

Comments on this clone: At one boundary the junction diverges from the germline segment, which might be a read error. The chain uses TRBV7-7 and TRBJ2-2; the D gene is possibly TRBD1 (5 bases). CDR1 is SSHAT, CDR2 FNYEAQ, per germline (reference sequence). CDR3 size: 17 residues. The DNA of the CDR3 is TGTGCTAGCAGCTTTGGGCTCGGGCAGGGGAACACCGGGGAGCTGTTTTTT. This encodes CASSFGLGQGNTGELFF.

This chain links TRBV7-9 with TRBJ1-1; the match to TRBD1 covers 7 bases. Germline CDR1 reads SEHNR; CDR2 reads FQNEAQ (reference sequence). The V segment lost 5 bases and the J segment 8 bases; nucleotides outside the gene matches: 11. The CDR3 runs 14 residues. The CDR3 sequence: CASSQRETGQEAFF. CDR3 bases: TGTGCCAGCAGCCAGAGAGAGACGGGACAGGAAGCTTTCTTT.

The gene calls are TRBV5-1 and TRBJ2-7; TRBD1 matches at 10 bases. After removal of 5 bases from V and 5 bases from J, the junction contained 10 bases not matched to a gene. The V gene's germline CDR1 is SGHRS and CDR2 YFSETQ. There are 15 residues in the CDR3. Here the CDR3 reads CASSGVRQGAHEQYF. DNA for the CDR3: TGCGCCAGCAGTGGGGTCCGACAGGGGGCCCACGAGCAGTACTTC.

This chain connects TRBV5-1 to TRBJ2-1; TRBD2 is a possible D gene (5 bases). The CDR3 length is 14 residues. V lost 3 bases and J lost 10, with 17 bases in between. Looked up from germline, CDR1 is SGHRS and CDR2 is YFSETQ. The CDR3 region has the DNA TGCGCCAGCAGCTCCGAACTAGTCACCCCCGAGCAGTTCTTC. Protein: CASSSELVTPEQFF.

This clone showed up just once. The rearrangement uses TRBV29-1 and TRBJ2-5, with 9 bases matching TRBD2. V shed 2 bases, J shed 5 bases, and the junction held 6 bases outside the gene matches. Germline CDR1 is SQVTM and CDR2 is ANQGSEA. This CDR3 spans 14 amino acids. The CDR3 here is CSVETGTSLETQYF. CDR3 nucleotides: TGCAGCGTTGAAACCGGGACTAGCCTGGAGACCCAGTACTTC.

The V gene is TRBV7-9, the J gene TRBJ1-1; D is ambiguous. The V end lost 1 base, the J end lost 6 bases, and 12 bases lay between the germline ends. CDR1 is SEHNR, CDR2 FQNEAQ, per germline (reference sequence). The CDR3 consists of 14 residues. The CDR3 is CASSLEMAGAEAFF. CDR3 DNA sequence: TGTGCCAGCAGCTTAGAGATGGCGGGAGCTGAAGCTTTCTTT.

The chain carries TRBV29-1 and TRBJ2-7; a possible D gene is TRBD1 (6 bases). The CDR3 is 13 amino acids. Germline-derived CDR1 and CDR2 are SQVTM and ANQGSEA. The ends were cut back, 6 bases at V and 3 bases at J, with 15 bases in the middle. The CDR3: CSVKQGIDYEQYF. DNA for the CDR3: TGCAGCGTAAAACAGGGAATCGACTACGAGCAGTACTTC.

This rearrangement joins TRBV28 to TRBJ1-2; TRBD1 matches 8 bases. The CDR3 has 13 residues. The germline CDR1 and CDR2 sequences are MDHEN and SYDVKM. V was pared by 6 bases and J by 4 bases, with 4 bases of the junction left unmatched. The CDR3 loop reads CASRSGQGYGYTF. Written as DNA, the CDR3 is TGTGCCAGCAGAAGTGGACAGGGCTATGGCTACACCTTC.

The gene calls are TRBV5-1 and TRBJ2-2; no clear D. The V gene's germline CDR1 is SGHRS and CDR2 YFSETQ. V was cut by 2 bases and J by 5 bases, with 10 bases left in between. The CDR3 has 14 amino acids. In DNA form, the CDR3 reads TGCGCCAGCAGCTTTTCGAGCCGGACCGGGGAGCTGTTTTTT. Translation: CASSFSSRTGELFF. Complete variable domain (other parts from reference TRBV5-1 and TRBJ2-2): KAGVTQTPRYLIKTRGQQVTLSCSPISGHRSVSWYQQTPGQGLQFLFEYFSETQRNKGNFPGRFSGRQFSNSRSEMNVSTLELGDSALYLCASSFSSRTGELFFGEGSRLTVL.

For the CDR3, the DNA is TGTGCCAGTAGCGGGACAGGGGGCTTTTATCAGCCCCAGCATTTT. Its protein is CASSGTGGFYQPQHF. The gene calls are TRBV19 and TRBJ1-5, with 12 bases lining up with TRBD1. This CDR3 contains 15 residues. The V gene's germline CDR1 is LNHDA and CDR2 SQIVND (reference sequence). The V and J ends lost 6 bases and 5 bases, in that order; junction bases with no gene match: 5.

This chain uses TRBV19 with TRBJ1-2; 11 bases are shared with TRBD1. V shed 6 bases, J shed 7 bases, and the junction held 7 bases outside the gene matches. Germline V gene sequence: CDR1 LNHDA, CDR2 SQIVND (reference sequence). The CDR3 runs 14 residues. CDR3 bases: TGTGCCAGTAGAGGGGACAGGGGGTTATTTGGCTACACCTTC. Its translation is CASRGDRGLFGYTF.

The J gene is TRBJ2-5, the V gene TRBV5-1; TRBD1 matches 9 bases. Per germline, CDR1 SGHRS and CDR2 YFSETQ. J gave up 11 bases and V 1 base, and 3 bases lay outside the gene matches. This CDR3 has 12 amino acids. In nucleotides, the CDR3 is TGCGCCAGCAGCTTGACAGGGGGCGGGCAGTACTTC. Protein product: CASSLTGGGQYF.

The chain carries TRBV29-1 and TRBJ1-2; D not certain. The germline V gene has CDR1 SQVTM and CDR2 ANQGSEA. This CDR3 is 9 amino acids long. The V end was cut by 7 bases, the J end by 3 bases, with 3 bases between. The CDR3 protein is CSGDYGYTF. CDR3 coding DNA: TGCAGCGGAGACTATGGCTACACCTTC.

This sequence joins TRBV7-2 and TRBJ2-5; D call uncertain. The CDR3 covers 13 residues. In germline, CDR1 is SGHTA, CDR2 FQGNSA. The V and J ends lost 5 bases and 5 bases respectively, with 12 bases between them. The DNA for the CDR3 is TGTGCCAGCAGCCCTGGGCCTCGGGAGACCCAGTACTTC. This gives the protein CASSPGPRETQYF.

The rearrangement joins TRBV27 to TRBJ1-1, with 8 positions matching TRBD1. Unmatched junction bases numbered 8, after V lost 7 bases and J lost 1 base. The CDR3 is 15 amino acids. Germline lookup yields CDR1 MNHEY and CDR2 SMNVEV (reference sequence). The CDR3 coding sequence is TGTGCCAGCACTTCAGGACAGGGACCGAACACTGAAGCTTTCTTT. It specifies CASTSGQGPNTEAFF.

The chain recombines TRBV27 with TRBJ2-1; TRBD2 matches 10 bases. Unmatched junction bases numbered 7, after V lost 8 bases and J lost 3 bases. Germline CDR1 is MNHEY and CDR2 is SMNVEV (reference sequence). This CDR3 has 15 residues. For the CDR3, the DNA is TGTGCCAGCCTAAGCGGGGGGGCGGACTACAATGAGCAGTTCTTC. Translating gives CASLSGGADYNEQFF.